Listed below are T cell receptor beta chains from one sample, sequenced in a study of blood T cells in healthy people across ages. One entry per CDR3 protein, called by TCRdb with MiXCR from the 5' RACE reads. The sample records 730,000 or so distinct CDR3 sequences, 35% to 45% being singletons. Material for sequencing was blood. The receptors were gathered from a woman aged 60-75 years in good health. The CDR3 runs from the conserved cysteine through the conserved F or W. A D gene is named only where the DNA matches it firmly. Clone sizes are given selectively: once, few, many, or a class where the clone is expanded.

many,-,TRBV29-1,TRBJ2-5,TGCAGCGTTGAGGGGAGTTACCAAGAGACCCAGTACTTC,CSVEGSYQETQYF
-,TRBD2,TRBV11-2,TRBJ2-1,TGTGCCAGCAGCTTACTAGCGGGAGGGCCAAGGGACAATGAGCAGTTCTTC,CASSLLAGGPRDNEQFF
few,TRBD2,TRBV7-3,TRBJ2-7,TGTGCCAGCAGCTTAACTAGCGGGCCCCACGAGCAGTACTTC,CASSLTSGPHEQYF
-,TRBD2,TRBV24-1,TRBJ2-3,TGTGCCACCAGTGACTCTACTACTAGCGGCAGCACAGATACGCAGTATTTT,CATSDSTTSGSTDTQYF
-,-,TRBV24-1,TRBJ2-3,TGTGCCACCAGTGAACCAGGAGATACGCAGTATTTT,CATSEPGDTQYF
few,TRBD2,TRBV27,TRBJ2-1,TGTGCCAGCAGTGACTGGGCGCTGCTAGCGGGGGGGCGGAATGAGCAGTTCTTC,CASSDWALLAGGRNEQFF
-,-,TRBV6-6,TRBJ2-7,TGTGTCACACAGGGCGTGGCCTACGAGCAGTACTTC,CVTQGVAYEQYF
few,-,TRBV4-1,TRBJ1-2,TGCGCCAGCAGCCATGGGGTCTATGGCTACACCTTC,CASSHGVYGYTF
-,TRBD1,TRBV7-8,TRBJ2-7,TGTGCCAGCAGCACCCGGGACAGACCCTACGAGCAGTACTTC,CASSTRDRPYEQYF
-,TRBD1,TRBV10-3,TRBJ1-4,TGTGCCATCAGTGCCGGGACAGTAAATGAAAAACTGTTTTTT,CAISAGTVNEKLFF
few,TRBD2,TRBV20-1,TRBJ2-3,TGCAGTGCCCGGTCCGAACTAGCGGGAGGGCCAGGTGATACGCAGTATTTT,CSARSELAGGPGDTQYF
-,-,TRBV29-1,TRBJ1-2,TGCAGCGTTCATCTGGGGTGGGACGGCTACACCTTC,CSVHLGWDGYTF
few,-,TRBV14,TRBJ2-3,TGTGCCAGCAGCCGGAGTACCCTCAACCTACTGCAAGATACGCAGTATTTT,CASSRSTLNLLQDTQYF
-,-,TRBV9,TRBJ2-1,TGTACCAGCAGCGTTTTGGGGGGTCTCTACAATGAGCAGTTCTTC,CTSSVLGGLYNEQFF
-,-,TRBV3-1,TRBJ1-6,TGTGCCAGCAGCCCCCGAGGGTCACCCCTCCACTTT,CASSPRGSPLHF
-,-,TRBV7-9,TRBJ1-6,TGTGCCAGCAGCGGCAGGGATCTAAATAATTCACCCCTCCACTTT,CASSGRDLNNSPLHF
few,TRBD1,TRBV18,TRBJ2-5,TGTGCCAGCTCTACCGGGACAGACCAAGAGACCCAGTACTTC,CASSTGTDQETQYF
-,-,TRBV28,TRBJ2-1,TGTGCCAGCAGTTTATGGGTGGACCTAGCCGGCAATGAGCAGTTATTC,CASSLWVDLAGNEQLF
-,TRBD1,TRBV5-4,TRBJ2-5,TGTGCCAGCAGCCCCAACCGGGACAGCAGAATCCAAGAGACCCAGTACTTC,CASSPNRDSRIQETQYF
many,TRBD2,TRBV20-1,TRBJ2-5,TGCAGTGCCCCGAAGCCTAGCGGGGCTGGAGAGACCCAGTACTTC,CSAPKPSGAGETQYF
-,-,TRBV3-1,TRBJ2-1,TGTGCCGGCAGCGAGGACTATACTGTCAATGAGCAGTTCTTC,CAGSEDYTVNEQFF
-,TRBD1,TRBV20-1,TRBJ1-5,TGCAGTGCTAGAGATCTTGGAGGGGGCGCGGGCAATCAGCCCCAGCATTTT,CSARDLGGGAGNQPQHF